The 9 T cell receptor beta chains given below trace back to one sample, sequenced in a study of blood T cells in healthy people across ages. Then a second PCR, running roughly 7 to 12 cycles, was carried out with a sample-barcoded 5' primer and a J-beta primer mix. MiXCR, run by TCRdb on the 5' RACE reads, gives a single entry per CDR3 protein. This sample yields fewer than 900,000 distinct CDR3 sequences, of which roughly 47% are seen a single time; 20% to 25% belongs to the top ten. Sequencing used blood. These receptors originate from a woman in her sixties in good health.

The rearrangement joins TRBV7-2 to TRBJ2-1; D gene unclear. Germline V gives CDR1 SGHTA, CDR2 FQGNSA. The CDR3 runs to 12 residues. The V gene lost 1 base and the J gene lost 8 bases, with 6 bases spanning the gap. CDR3 in amino acids: CASSLVLDEQFF. CDR3 in DNA: TGTGCCAGCAGCTTAGTTCTCGATGAGCAGTTCTTC.

This clonotype was seen more than once but under ten times. The gene calls are TRBV7-2 and TRBJ2-1; 9 bases map to TRBD2. With V trimmed by 0 bases and J by 3 bases, 9 bases remained unmatched. The CDR3 length is 18 residues. Germline-derived CDR1 and CDR2 are SGHTA and FQGNSA. The CDR3 spells CASSLAFSLAGDYNEQFF. The CDR3 nucleotides are TGTGCCAGCAGCTTAGCCTTTTCATTAGCGGGAGACTACAATGAGCAGTTCTTC.

The rearrangement joins TRBV25-1 to TRBJ2-2; 11 nucleotides agree with TRBD2. The V gene end was trimmed by 8 bases and the J gene end by 6 bases; junction bases not matched to a gene: 8. Germline CDR1 reads MGHDK; CDR2 reads SYGVNS. The CDR3 contains 15 residues. CDR3 coding DNA: TGTGCCAGCGGAATAGCGGGAGGGCCAGCCGGGGAGCTGTTTTTT. Translation gives CASGIAGGPAGELFF.

This clonotype appeared many times. This clone may be a read error of a much larger clone one base away. This chain connects TRBV29-1 to TRBJ2-2, with TRBD2 matching over 7 bases. Germline V gene sequence: CDR1 SQVTM, CDR2 ANQGSEA. The length of the CDR3 is 13 residues. The V segment lost 6 bases and the J segment 6 bases; nucleotides outside the gene matches: 7. This CDR3 reads CSVVAGSPGELFF. In DNA, the CDR3 is TGCAGCGTCGTAGCGGGCTCTCCCGGGGAGCTGTTTTTT.

The chain recombines TRBV5-1 with TRBJ2-2; D not resolved. Trimming stripped 4 bases from V and 6 bases from J, with 13 bases between. The CDR3 contains 14 residues. Germline values: CDR1 SGHRS, CDR2 YFSETQ. CDR3: CASSLSYSAGELFF. The CDR3 DNA sequence: TGCGCCAGCAGCCTTAGTTATTCGGCCGGGGAGCTGTTTTTT.

This CDR3 is CASSLRNRNTEAFF. DNA of the CDR3: TGTGCCAGCAGCTTGCGGAACAGGAACACTGAAGCTTTCTTT. V gene TRBV13 combines with J gene TRBJ1-1; D remains ambiguous. Germline loops: CDR1 PRHDT, CDR2 FYEKMQ (reference sequence). The CDR3 loop spans 14 amino acids. The V end was cut by 3 bases, the J end by 1 base, with 9 bases between.

V and J are TRBV9 and TRBJ2-3; a weak D match, TRBD1 (5 bases). Trimming took 2 bases from V and 0 from J, leaving 10 bases between them. The CDR3 is made up of 15 amino acids. Germline-derived CDR1 and CDR2 are SGDLS and YYNGEE. In DNA form, the CDR3 reads TGTGCCAGCAGCGTTGACAGATTTAGCACAGATACGCAGTATTTT. It is translated as CASSVDRFSTDTQYF.

The chain has TRBV5-1 and TRBJ1-1; 7 bases fit TRBD1. J was trimmed by 1 base and V by 2 bases; bases with no gene match: 8. The CDR3 sequence is 16 residues long. Looked up from germline, CDR1 is SGHRS and CDR2 is YFSETQ. CDR3 nucleotide sequence: TGCGCCAGCAGCTTTTACACTGACAGGGCGAACACTGAAGCTTTCTTT. Its translation: CASSFYTDRANTEAFF.

This clonotype came up a few times. The chain carries TRBV5-1 and TRBJ2-1; 13 positions agree with TRBD2. J was trimmed by 7 bases and V by 3 bases; bases with no gene match: 4. CDR3 length: 15 residues. From germline, CDR1 is SGHRS and CDR2 YFSETQ. This CDR3 reads CASSSGLAGTNEQFF. Written as DNA, the CDR3 is TGCGCCAGCAGCTCGGGACTAGCGGGAACTAATGAGCAGTTCTTC. Using reference TRBV5-1 and TRBJ2-1 for the parts outside the CDR3, the full variable domain is KAGVTQTPRYLIKTRGQQVTLSCSPISGHRSVSWYQQTPGQGLQFLFEYFSETQRNKGNFPGRFSGRQFSNSRSEMNVSTLELGDSALYLCASSSGLAGTNEQFFGPGTRLTVL.